This TCR beta chain was captured in a study of shared clonotypes between healthy human individuals. Study at large: Sampling drew on donors who were a couple of women and a few men aged 18 to 49.

Comments on this clone: The target antigen is unknown.

CD45RO-negative CD8 cells positively selected for CCR7 made up the naive population, which excluded terminally differentiated effector memory CD45RA+ cells. Whole-study results and caveats: Clonotype sharing across several donors was observed for approximately 5% of naive CD4 clonotypes.

The repertoire was sequenced with immunoSEQ multiplex PCR; TCRdb's copy has only in-frame clones and lacks some. The sample includes roughly 600,000 clones, roughly 98% of them seen just once. Germline lookup yields CDR1 SQVTM and CDR2 ANQGSEA. After removal of 3 bases from V and 4 bases from J, the junction contained 7 bases not matched to a gene. The CDR3 loop spans 14 amino acids. The TCR sequence derives from a man aged 25-45 years in good health. Sequenced sample: naive CD8+ T cells sorted from blood. The V and J genes are TRBV29-1 and TRBJ2-3; TRBD1 matches at 7 bases. Here the CDR3 DNA reads TGCAGCGTTGACGTGGACAGGACGGCAGATACGCAGTATTTT. Protein product: CSVDVDRTADTQYF.